What follows is one T cell receptor (beta chain) and its context. Authors' analysis steps: Estimation of nucleated cell counts was performed using reference gene primer amplification. Assay used: immunoSEQ multiplex PCR; TCRdb lists only in-frame clones, some missing. That table is the source of V, J and clone size, and D and trimming were worked out from the DNA. The data hold 25,000 to 35,000 clones, with 75% to 85% observed a single time. This specimen comes from a study of blood T cell repertoires in COVID-19. The overall study: The study drew acute and convalescent COVID-19 samples from the United States, Italy and Spain. PBMCs, B-cell-depleted T cells, or T cells provided the cDNA or gDNA that made up the material.

Unmatched junction bases numbered 16, after V lost 5 bases and J lost 0 bases. From germline, CDR1 is SEHNR and CDR2 FQNEAQ (reference sequence). The CDR3 is made up of 19 amino acids. The chain combines TRBV7-9 with TRBJ2-1; the match to TRBD1 covers 7 bases. The receptor's source is an elderly man with active COVID-19. Sequenced sample: peripheral blood. The CDR3, as DNA: TGTGCCAGCAGCCCTCGACAGGGATTTAGATCCAACTCCTACAATGAGCAGTTCTTC. Amino acid sequence: CASSPRQGFRSNSYNEQFF.